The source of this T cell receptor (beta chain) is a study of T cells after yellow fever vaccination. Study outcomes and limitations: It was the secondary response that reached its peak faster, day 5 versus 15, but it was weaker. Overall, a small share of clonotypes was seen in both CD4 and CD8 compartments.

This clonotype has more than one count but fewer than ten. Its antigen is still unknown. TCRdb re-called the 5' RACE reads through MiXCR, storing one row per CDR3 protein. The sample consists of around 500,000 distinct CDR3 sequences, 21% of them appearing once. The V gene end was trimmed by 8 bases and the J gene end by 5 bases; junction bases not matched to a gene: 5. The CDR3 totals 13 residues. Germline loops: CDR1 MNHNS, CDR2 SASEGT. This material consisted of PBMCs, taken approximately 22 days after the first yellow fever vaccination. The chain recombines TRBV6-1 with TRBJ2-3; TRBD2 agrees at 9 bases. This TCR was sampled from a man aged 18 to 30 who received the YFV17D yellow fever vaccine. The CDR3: CASPGTSLDTQYF. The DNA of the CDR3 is TGTGCCAGCCCCGGGACTAGCTTAGATACGCAGTATTTT.